The 18 T cell receptor beta chains below all came from one sample that was sequenced in a study of identical twins. TCRdb redid the calling of the 5' RACE reads with MiXCR, one entry per CDR3 protein. The sample contains 1.5 million or so distinct CDR3 sequences, less than 35% of which appear only once. The sequencing input was cord blood. The receptors originated from a newborn girl in good health.

Worth noting for this clonotype: This sequence may be a read error, since a much larger clone differs from it by one base. The chain links TRBV12-3 or TRBV12-4 to TRBJ2-3; a possible D gene is TRBD1 (6 bases). Deletions cut 1 base from V and 4 bases from J, with 18 bases between. The CDR3 is made up of 17 amino acids. The CDR3 here is CASSLGGRGVSADTQYF. The CDR3 DNA reads as TGTGCCAGCAGTTTAGGCGGCAGGGGAGTTAGCGCAGATACGCAGTATTTT.

This clonotype was observed a few times. J is TRBJ1-5 and V is TRBV6-6; 10 bases align to TRBD1. Germline V CDR1 and CDR2: MNHNY, SVGAGI (reference sequence). V lost 2 bases, J lost 3 bases, and 4 bases stayed unmatched. The CDR3 is 16 residues long. CDR3 region: CASSYGTGEANQPQHF. The DNA of the CDR3 is TGTGCCAGCAGTTACGGGACAGGGGAAGCCAATCAGCCCCAGCATTTT.

The CDR3 DNA reads as TGTGCCAGCAGTGAAATGGTAGGTTCCTACAATGAGCAGTTCTTC. Translation: CASSEMVGSYNEQFF. The J gene is TRBJ2-1, the V gene TRBV2; D gene ambiguous. The V and J ends lost 2 bases and 1 base respectively, with 9 bases between them. The CDR3 sequence is 15 residues long. The V gene's germline CDR1 is SNHLY and CDR2 FYNNEI. Filled out from reference TRBV2 and TRBJ2-1, the complete variable domain reads EPEVTQTPSHQVTQMGQEVILRCVPISNHLYFYWYRQILGQKVEFLVSFYNNEISEKSEIFDDQFSVERPDGSNFTLKIRSTKLEDSAMYFCASSEMVGSYNEQFFGPGTRLTVL.

This clonotype showed up many times. The chain joins TRBV10-3 to TRBJ1-2; TRBD1 matches 9 bases. After removal of 8 bases from V and 4 bases from J, the junction contained 5 bases not matched to a gene. Per the germline V gene, CDR1 is ENHRY and CDR2 is SYGVKD. This CDR3 comprises 13 residues. CDR3 nucleotide sequence: TGTGCCATCCGGGACAGGGACATCTATGGCTACACCTTC. This gives the protein CAIRDRDIYGYTF.

This clonotype occurred a few times. This chain links TRBV7-6 with TRBJ1-5; D is possibly TRBD1 (5 bases). The CDR3 runs 15 residues. Germline values: CDR1 SGHVS, CDR2 FNYEAQ. With 5 bases removed from V and 3 bases from J, the gap between germline ends came to 14 bases. CDR3 amino acids: CASSPRRRDNQPQHF. The CDR3, as DNA: TGTGCCAGCAGCCCTAGGCGCAGGGACAATCAGCCCCAGCATTTT.

This clonotype showed up just a few times. The genes are TRBV6-1 and TRBJ2-4; D gene uncertain. Trimming cost V 8 bases and J 0 bases, with 26 bases left between them. Germline V lookup: CDR1 MNHNS, CDR2 SASEGT. The CDR3 covers 19 residues. CDR3 loop: CASVDRAELSLIAKNIQYF. The DNA for the CDR3 is TGTGCCAGCGTCGATCGGGCAGAGCTTTCCCTAATAGCCAAAAACATTCAGTACTTC.

This clonotype was observed a handful of times. This chain uses TRBV27 with TRBJ2-4; TRBD1 or TRBD2 may be the D gene (5 bases each). The germline V and J ends were trimmed by 0 bases and 7 bases, with 19 bases remaining between them. CDR1 is MNHEY, CDR2 SMNVEV, per germline (reference sequence). There are 17 residues in the CDR3. CDR3: CASSLSGRGGYRNIQYF. The CDR3 bases are TGTGCCAGCAGTTTATCTGGACGGGGTGGGTACAGGAACATTCAGTACTTC.

In this sample, this clonotype turned up many times. The chain employs TRBV25-1 and TRBJ1-2; TRBD1 is a possible D gene (6 bases). With 5 bases removed from V and 4 bases from J, the gap between germline ends came to 8 bases. CDR1 is MGHDK and CDR2 is SYGVNS in the germline V gene. The CDR3 runs to 12 residues. CDR3 sequence reads: CASSTGFYGYTF. Here the CDR3 DNA reads TGTGCCAGCAGTACAGGGTTCTATGGCTACACCTTC.

The sample holds a few counts of this clonotype. This rearrangement joins TRBV20-1 to TRBJ2-3; 13 bases fit TRBD2. Germline-derived CDR1 and CDR2 are DFQATT and SNEGSKA (reference sequence). The length of the CDR3 is 14 residues. V lost 3 bases, J lost 8 bases, and 5 bases stayed unmatched. This CDR3 is CSARPGLAGFTQYF. CDR3 coding DNA: TGCAGTGCTAGGCCGGGACTAGCGGGATTTACGCAGTATTTT.

This clonotype was seen a few times. The rearrangement joins TRBV20-1 to TRBJ2-7; 9 bases fit TRBD1. This CDR3 has 16 residues. Unmatched junction bases numbered 19, after V lost 6 bases and J lost 7 bases. Germline V CDR1 and CDR2: DFQATT, SNEGSKA (reference sequence). In DNA form, the CDR3 reads TGCAGTGCCGAGGGGCTTGTCGGACAGGGGAATAGGGAGCAGTACTTC. Encoded protein: CSAEGLVGQGNREQYF.

This clonotype has more than one count but fewer than ten. This chain connects TRBV18 to TRBJ2-1, with 14 bases matching TRBD2. The CDR3 covers 17 residues. Germline assignment: CDR1 KGHSH and CDR2 LQKENI. With V trimmed by 3 bases and J by 7 bases, 8 bases remained unmatched. CDR3 bases: TGTGCCAGCTCACCGACGACTAGCGGGAGGGCCAAAAATGAGCAGTTCTTC. Its translation is CASSPTTSGRAKNEQFF. The full variable domain, rest sourced from reference TRBV18 and TRBJ2-1, is NAGVMQNPRHLVRRRGQEARLRCSPMKGHSHVYWYRQLPEEGLKFMVYLQKENIIDESGMPKERFSAEFPKEGPSILRIQQVVRGDSAAYFCASSPTTSGRAKNEQFFGPGTRLTVL.

This clonotype was observed a handful of times. The CDR3 DNA follows: TGTGCCAGCAGCAGCTTGCGCCGGGGACAACCCTACGAGCAGTACTTC. Translating it yields CASSSLRRGQPYEQYF. V gene TRBV21-1 combines with J gene TRBJ2-7; the D segment call TRBD1 is taken from the table without a DNA check. TRBV21-1 is labeled a pseudogene. The CDR3 length is 16 residues.

This clonotype was seen ten or more times. The genes are TRBV4-1 and TRBJ1-2; 9 nucleotides match TRBD1. The V gene end was trimmed by 5 bases and the J gene end by 8 bases; junction bases not matched to a gene: 6. Germline V CDR1 and CDR2: MGHRA, YSYEKL. This CDR3 spans 13 amino acids. CDR3 nucleotide sequence: TGCGCCAGCAGCTTCGGGACAGGGTCCGGCTACACCTTC. Its translation is CASSFGTGSGYTF.

This clonotype was found a few times. Here the CDR3 DNA reads TGTGCCAGCAGCCAAGATCCCGACAATAACTATGGCTACACCTTC. It specifies CASSQDPDNNYGYTF. The chain carries TRBV4-2 and TRBJ1-2, with unresolved D. The V and J ends lost 0 bases and 1 base respectively, with 9 bases between them. CDR3 length equals 15 residues. Germline V gene data show CDR1 as LGHNA and CDR2 as YNFKEQ.

The J gene is TRBJ2-1, the V gene TRBV29-1; D is possibly TRBD1 or TRBD2 (6 bases each). Gene TRBJ2-7 matches the end of the DNA better, so the J call may be wrong. CDR1 SQVTM and CDR2 ANQGSEA come from the germline V gene. There are 14 residues in the CDR3. The CDR3 bases are TGCAGCGTTGACGGGGGCTCTAACTACAATGAGCAGTACTTC. This encodes CSVDGGSNYNEQYF.

In regard to this clonotype: Just one base apart from a much larger clone, this may be a read error. CDR3 amino acids: CSVMRDSILQETQYF. The CDR3 DNA reads as TGCAGCGTTATGCGGGACAGCATACTCCAAGAGACCCAGTACTTC. The rearrangement joins TRBV29-1 to TRBJ2-5; D perhaps matches TRBD1 (7 bases). V lost 5 bases, J lost 1 base, and 17 bases lay in between. Germline V gene sequence: CDR1 SQVTM, CDR2 ANQGSEA. This CDR3 has 15 amino acids.

The CDR3 here is CASSQVRTSGRAFYEQYF. The DNA for the CDR3 is TGTGCCAGCAGCCAAGTCCGGACTAGCGGGAGGGCCTTCTACGAGCAGTACTTC. The chain combines TRBV4-2 with TRBJ2-7, with TRBD2 identical over 15 bases. CDR3 length: 18 amino acids. Trimming at V came to 1 base and at J to 3 bases, leaving 7 bases not matched to a gene. The germline CDR1 and CDR2 sequences are LGHNA and YNFKEQ.

The chain couples TRBV9 to TRBJ2-5, with D possibly TRBD1 on 5 matching bases. The germline V gene has CDR1 SGDLS and CDR2 YYNGEE. The CDR3 has 13 amino acids. V was pared by 0 bases and J by 11 bases, with 14 bases between. The CDR3 region is CASSVGQRNEQYF. The CDR3 nucleotides read TGTGCCAGCAGCGTAGGACAGAGGAATGAGCAGTACTTC.